This T cell receptor beta chain originates from a study of identical twins. Trimming removed 0 bases from V and 0 bases from J; junction bases left unmatched: 5. Germline CDR1 and CDR2: SGDLS and YYNGEE. The CDR3 sequence is 19 residues long. TCRdb redid the calling of the 5' RACE reads with MiXCR, one entry per CDR3 protein. The data contain around 95,000 distinct CDR3 sequences, 5.9% of them seen just once; the ten biggest clones take up 12%. The table lists this clonotype with many counts. Its antigen is undetermined. Study conclusions and caveats: Less excess twin sharing appeared in beta out-of-frame sequences. Partial confounding of zero-insertion analyses by invariant MAIT and iNKT cells was possible. There was more out-of-frame TCR alpha sharing in monozygotic twins than models estimated. Low generation-probability sequences were in excess among twin-shared out-of-frame alpha sequences.

Input material: memory T cells sorted from blood. The rearrangement joins TRBV9 to TRBJ2-1; 14 positions match TRBD2. The source is a woman between 50 and 59 years old in good health. The CDR3 region is CASSVEGTSGRSSYNEQFF. In DNA form, the CDR3 reads TGTGCCAGCAGCGTAGAGGGGACTAGCGGGAGAAGCTCCTACAATGAGCAGTTCTTC.